This T cell receptor beta chain was sequenced during a study of CXCR3-negative and CXCR3-positive naive CD8 T cells. Comment on this clonotype: Antigen unknown.

cDNA libraries for TRB were generated by 5' RACE incorporating UMI labels. TCRdb reprocessed the 5' RACE reads; each CDR3 protein has one entry and no DNA is given. The sample shows roughly 120,000 distinct CDR3 sequences, and 0.5% to 0.6% sits with its ten largest clones. Findings of the study overall: Naive cells with CXCR3 showed TRB CDR3s that were more hydrophobic than those in CXCR3-negative naive cells.

The origin of this receptor is a human donor in good health. Some clones in this sample may be carry-over from other donors' samples. Sequences were obtained from naive CXCR3+ CD8+ T cells from blood. Subset indicated: CD45RO-CCR7+CD27+CD95- naive CD8+ T cells expressing CXCR3 (TNR3+).

CDR3: CASSPREGTDGYTF. V is TRBV4-1 and J is TRBJ1-2. The CDR3 length is 14 residues. Germline CDR1 reads MGHRA; CDR2 reads YSYEKL.